This TCR beta chain was captured by sequencing in a study of T cells in narcolepsy. The CDR3 loop spans 17 amino acids. The V segment lost 2 bases and the J segment 4 bases; nucleotides outside the gene matches: 13. Germline V lookup: CDR1 LNHDA, CDR2 SQIVND (reference sequence). TCRdb keeps only in-frame clones here, not all; method: immunoSEQ multiplex PCR. There are 20,000 to 30,000 clones in the sample; roughly four fifths occur only once, and 0.71% lies in the top ten. This chain connects TRBV19 to TRBJ1-2; TRBD1 matches 7 bases. This TCR was recovered from a human donor with narcolepsy. Sequencing was carried out using CD45RA- memory CD4+ T cells from PBMCs. The CDR3 coding sequence is TGTGCCAGTAGTATAATCCAGGACAGGCGAAGGGCCTATGGCTACACCTTC. Protein: CASSIIQDRRRAYGYTF.